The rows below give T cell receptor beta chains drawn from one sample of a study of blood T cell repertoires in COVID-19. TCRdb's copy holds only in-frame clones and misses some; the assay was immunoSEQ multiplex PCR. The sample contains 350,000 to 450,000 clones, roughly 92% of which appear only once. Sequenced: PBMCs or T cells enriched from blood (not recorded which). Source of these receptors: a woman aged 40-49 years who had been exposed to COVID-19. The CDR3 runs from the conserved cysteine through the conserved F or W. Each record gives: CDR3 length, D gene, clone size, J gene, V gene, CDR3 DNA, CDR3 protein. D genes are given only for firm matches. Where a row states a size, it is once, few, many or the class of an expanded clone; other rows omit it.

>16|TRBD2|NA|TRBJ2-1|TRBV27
TGTGCCAGCAGTTTATCGTTGACTAGCCCCTACAATGAGCAGTTCTTC
CASSLSLTSPYNEQFF
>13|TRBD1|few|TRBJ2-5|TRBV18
TGTGCCAGCTTCGGGACAGCACAAGAGACCCAGTACTTC
CASFGTAQETQYF
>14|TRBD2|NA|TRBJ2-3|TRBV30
TGTGCCTGGAGAAGGCGGGAGTTTTTAGATACGCAGTATTTT
CAWRRREFLDTQYF
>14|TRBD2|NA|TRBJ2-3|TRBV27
TGTGCCAGCAGTCCTGGGACTAGCGGGAGAAAGGTGTATTTT
CASSPGTSGRKVYF
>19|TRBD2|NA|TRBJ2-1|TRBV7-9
TGTGCCAGCAGCTTCCCGACTAGCGGGAGGGCCCATTCCTACAATGAGCAGTTCTTC
CASSFPTSGRAHSYNEQFF
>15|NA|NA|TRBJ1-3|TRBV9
TGTGCCAGCAGCGTAGAGAGGAGCTCTGGAAACACCATATATTTT
CASSVERSSGNTIYF
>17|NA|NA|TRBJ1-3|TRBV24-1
TGTGCCACCAGTGAATCACACCTTCCAGGCTCTGGAAACACCATATATTTT
CATSESHLPGSGNTIYF
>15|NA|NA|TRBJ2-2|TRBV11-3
TGTGCCAGCAGTTTAATTGCGGAGAACACCGGGGAGCTGTTTTTT
CASSLIAENTGELFF
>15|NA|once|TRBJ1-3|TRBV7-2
TGTGCCAGCAGCTTTACTCAGGGTGGCGGCAACACCATATATTTT
CASSFTQGGGNTIYF
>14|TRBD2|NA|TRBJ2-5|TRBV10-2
TGCGCCACAACCCGGCTAGCGGCCGAAGAGACCCAGTACTTC
CATTRLAAEETQYF
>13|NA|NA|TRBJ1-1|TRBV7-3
TGTGCCAGCAGCCAGAACAGGGACACTGAAGCTTTCTTT
CASSQNRDTEAFF
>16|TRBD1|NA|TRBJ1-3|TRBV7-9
TGTGCCAGCAGCCCCAGCTTCGGGACAGCAGGAAACACCATATATTTT
CASSPSFGTAGNTIYF
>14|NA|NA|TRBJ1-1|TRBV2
TGTGCCAGCAGTGAAACAGGGTGGGCGCCTGAAGCTTTCTTT
CASSETGWAPEAFF
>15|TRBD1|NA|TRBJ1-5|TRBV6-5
TGTGCCAGCAGAAATGGACAGGTAGGGAATCAGCCCCAGCATTTT
CASRNGQVGNQPQHF
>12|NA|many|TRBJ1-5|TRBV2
TGTGCCAGCAAGGGACTCGGGCAGCCCCAGCATTTT
CASKGLGQPQHF
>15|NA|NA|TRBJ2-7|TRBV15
TGTGCCACCAGCAGAGAGGTGGGGACAACCTACGAGCAGTACTTC
CATSREVGTTYEQYF
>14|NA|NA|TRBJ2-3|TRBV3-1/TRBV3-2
TGTGCCAGCAGCCAAGTTGGGCCCAGGGATACGCAGTATTTT
CASSQVGPRDTQYF
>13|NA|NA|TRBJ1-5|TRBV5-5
TGTGCCAGCAGCTTATACTCCGATCAGCCCCAGCATTTT
CASSLYSDQPQHF